The 10 T cell receptor beta chains in this list originate from one sample, sequenced in a study of blood T cell repertoires in COVID-19. Profiled with immunoSEQ multiplex PCR; TCRdb holds only in-frame clones, not every one. Found here are fewer than 85,000 clones, about 86% of them singletons; the top ten hold about a sixth. Sequencing used peripheral blood. Receptors originate from a woman aged 55-70 years with acute or convalescent COVID-19.

The chain has TRBV20-1 and TRBJ1-2, with TRBD1 matching over 8 bases. Trimming cost V 8 bases and J 5 bases; bases outside gene matches: 4. CDR3 length equals 11 residues. The germline gives CDR1 DFQATT, CDR2 SNEGSKA (reference sequence). The CDR3 nucleotides read TGCAGTCAGGACAGGGTTTATGGCTACACCTTC. Its translation: CSQDRVYGYTF.

The chain joins TRBV5-1 to TRBJ1-1; weak D call: TRBD1 (5 bases). In germline, CDR1 is SGHRS, CDR2 YFSETQ. V lost 0 bases to trimming and J lost 4 bases, with 13 bases between them. The length of the CDR3 is 15 residues. CDR3 residues: CASSLDQGYGTEAFF. CDR3 DNA sequence: TGCGCCAGCAGCTTGGACCAGGGTTACGGCACTGAAGCTTTCTTT.

The rearrangement joins TRBV5-1 to TRBJ2-1; D ambiguous. This CDR3 contains 11 residues. Looked up from germline, CDR1 is SGHRS and CDR2 is YFSETQ. V was clipped by 7 bases and J by 5 bases, with 7 bases between them. The CDR3 region is CASASNNEQFF. In DNA, the CDR3 is TGCGCCAGCGCCTCTAACAATGAGCAGTTCTTC.

The genes are TRBV28 and TRBJ2-7; tentative D call: TRBD2 (6 bases). V lost 5 bases and J 5 bases, leaving 13 bases between the germline ends. Germline CDR1 and CDR2: MDHEN and SYDVKM. The CDR3 totals 13 residues. The CDR3 region has the DNA TGTGCCAGCAGTGTGCCGCGGGGCGACGAGCAGTACTTC. Translated: CASSVPRGDEQYF.

The chain is built from TRBV19 and TRBJ1-4; possibly TRBD1 for D (6 bases). Germline CDR1 and CDR2: LNHDA and SQIVND (reference sequence). The CDR3 covers 16 residues. V was pared by 7 bases and J by 8 bases, with 23 bases between. CDR3 sequence: CASTGRGDEFWEKLFF. In DNA form, the CDR3 reads TGTGCCAGTACGGGCAGGGGAGATGAGTTCTGGGAAAAACTGTTTTTT.

V and J are TRBV7-2 and TRBJ1-6, with 9 bases that match TRBD1. Germline V gene lookup returns CDR1 SGHTA and CDR2 FQGNSA. The CDR3 is 15 residues long. V lost 5 bases to trimming and J lost 5 bases; unmatched junction nucleotides: 4. CDR3 coding DNA: TGTGCCAGCAGCACCCGACAGGGGGATAATTCACCCCTCCACTTT. Its protein product is CASSTRQGDNSPLHF.

The genes are TRBV3-1 (or the pseudogene TRBV3-2) and TRBJ1-1; TRBD1 agrees at 7 bases. This CDR3 contains 14 residues. Unmatched junction bases numbered 3, after V lost 4 bases and J lost 1 base. The germline gives CDR1 LGHDT, CDR2 YNNKEL (reference sequence). The CDR3 nucleotides are TGTGCCAGCAGCCTCCGGACAGGGAACACTGAAGCTTTCTTT. Amino acids: CASSLRTGNTEAFF.

CDR3 DNA sequence: TGTGCCAGCAGCCAAGATCCCTTTCAGGAGGAAACTGAAGCTTTCTTT. Amino acids: CASSQDPFQEETEAFF. The chain has TRBV4-2 and TRBJ1-1, with unresolved D. From germline, CDR1 is LGHNA and CDR2 YNFKEQ. Trimming removed 0 bases from V and 5 bases from J, with 16 bases in between. This CDR3 region has 16 residues.

V and J are TRBV24-1 and TRBJ2-1; TRBD2 agrees at 10 bases. Germline values: CDR1 KGHDR, CDR2 SFDVKD. The trim removed 5 bases at V and 0 bases at J, leaving 3 bases unmatched. The CDR3 is made up of 16 amino acids. For the CDR3, the DNA is TGTGCCACCAGTGCCCCTAGCGGGAGCTCCTACAATGAGCAGTTCTTC. This codes for CATSAPSGSSYNEQFF.

The genes are TRBV27 and TRBJ1-3; D gene uncertain. The CDR3 contains 15 residues. CDR1 is MNHEY, CDR2 SMNVEV, per germline (reference sequence). The V gene lost 3 bases and the J gene lost 0 bases, with 9 bases spanning the gap. As DNA, the CDR3 is TGTGCCAGCAGTTTGTTCTTTTCCTCTGGAAACACCATATATTTT. Translated, it gives CASSLFFSSGNTIYF.